This T cell receptor beta chain was retrieved from a study of OX40 agonist ivuxolimab in advanced cancers. CDR3 length equals 15 residues. V trimming: 4 bases; J trimming: 3 bases; junction bases outside the gene matches: 4. Germline V gene lookup returns CDR1 MDHEN and CDR2 SYDVKM. Measured with immunoSEQ multiplex PCR; TCRdb has only the in-frame clones, and not every one. The table records 70,000 to 95,000 clones, approximately 91% of them present only once. The table lists this clone with a count of one. This TCR was sampled from an adult with an advanced solid tumor such as melanoma, head and neck, liver or kidney cancer. The V call is TRBV28, the J call TRBJ2-3, with 10 positions matching TRBD2. This specimen consisted of CD4+ or CD8+ T cells sorted from blood, obtained in a trial of the OX40 agonist ivuxolimab. CDR3: CASSSQTSGTDTQYF. The DNA of the CDR3 is TGTGCCAGCAGTTCCCAGACTAGCGGGACAGATACGCAGTATTTT.